The 32 T cell receptor beta chains presented below share a single source sample, sequenced in a study of blood T cell repertoires in COVID-19. Only in-frame clones appear in the TCRdb table, and some are missing; sequencing was by immunoSEQ multiplex PCR. This sample has around 260,000 clones; around 87% occur once, and the top ten carry roughly 4.9%. The sample taken for sequencing was peripheral blood. The source of these receptors is a woman aged 60-75 years with COVID-19, enrolled during active disease.

The chain employs TRBV19 and TRBJ1-2; the match to TRBD1 covers 10 bases. Per germline, CDR1 LNHDA and CDR2 SQIVND (reference sequence). The CDR3 has 15 residues. The ends lost 2 bases at V and 3 bases at J; junction bases unmatched: 3. The CDR3 region has the DNA TGTGCCAGTAGTATATTTGGGACAGGGGACTATGGCTACACCTTC. The encoded protein is CASSIFGTGDYGYTF.

The chain links TRBV5-4 to TRBJ1-1; a possible D gene is TRBD1 (6 bases). The CDR3 consists of 14 residues. Germline V gene sequence: CDR1 SGHNT, CDR2 YYREEE (reference sequence). V was pared by 7 bases and J by 3 bases, with 16 bases between. This chain's CDR3 is CASSTGGHHTEAFF. The CDR3 region has the DNA TGTGCCAGCTCCACGGGGGGACATCACACTGAAGCTTTCTTT.

The chain is built from TRBV10-3 and TRBJ2-5, with a possible D match to TRBD2 (6 bases). This CDR3 is 13 amino acids long. V was trimmed by 10 bases and J by 4 bases, leaving 16 bases between them. Germline-derived CDR1 and CDR2 are ENHRY and SYGVKD. CDR3 coding DNA: TGTGCCACATCCGGAGGGGATCGAGAGACCCAGTACTTC. Protein: CATSGGDRETQYF.

The rearrangement joins TRBV19 to TRBJ2-7; D gene uncertain. Germline CDR1 LNHDA, CDR2 SQIVND (reference sequence). V lost 9 bases and J lost 6, with 12 bases in between. CDR3 length: 11 residues. In DNA form, the CDR3 reads TGTGCCAGCCACGGGTCAAGCGAGCAGTACTTC. Amino acid sequence: CASHGSSEQYF. Drawing the rest from reference TRBV19 and TRBJ2-7, the complete variable domain is DGGITQSPKYLFRKEGQNVTLSCEQNLNHDAMYWYRQDPGQGLRLIYYSQIVNDFQKGDIAEGYSVSREKKESFPLTVTSAQKNPTAFYLCASHGSSEQYFGPGTRLTVT.

The chain has TRBV3-1 (or the pseudogene TRBV3-2) and TRBJ1-1; TRBD1 agrees at 9 bases. J gave up 6 bases and V 0 bases, and 8 bases lay outside the gene matches. The CDR3 is 16 amino acids. Germline-derived CDR1 and CDR2 are LGHDT and YNNKEL (reference sequence). CDR3 DNA sequence: TGTGCCAGCAGCCAAGATAGGGGACAGGGAATCTCTGAAGCTTTCTTT. Its translation: CASSQDRGQGISEAFF.

V is TRBV15 and J is TRBJ2-7, with D hard to call. Germline V gives CDR1 LNHNV, CDR2 YYDKDF (reference sequence). CDR3 size: 16 residues. V lost 5 bases to trimming and J lost 2 bases, with 19 bases between them. CDR3 region: CATSGLVSPYAYEQYF. The CDR3 region has the DNA TGTGCCACCAGCGGTCTGGTTAGCCCCTATGCCTACGAGCAGTACTTC. The whole variable domain, filled in from reference TRBV15 and TRBJ2-7, reads DAMVIQNPRYQVTQFGKPVTLSCSQTLNHNVMYWYQQKSSQAPKLLFHYYDKDFNNEADTPDNFQSRRPNTSFCFLDIRSPGLGDTAMYLCATSGLVSPYAYEQYFGPGTRLTVT.

The CDR3 DNA is TGTGCCAGCACCTCACTCGGGGGGACAGGGGGCGAGCCCCAGCATTTT. It encodes CASTSLGGTGGEPQHF. This chain links TRBV27 with TRBJ1-5; TRBD1 matches 12 bases. With V trimmed by 7 bases and J by 8 bases, 12 bases remained unmatched. The CDR3 runs 16 residues. CDR1 and CDR2 from the germline V gene are MNHEY and SMNVEV (reference sequence).

The V and J genes are TRBV5-6 and TRBJ1-2; TRBD1 aligns across 10 bases. V trimming: 0 bases; J trimming: 3 bases; junction bases outside the gene matches: 5. The CDR3 totals 16 residues. Germline V gene sequence: CDR1 SGHDT, CDR2 YYEEEE. CDR3 sequence: CASSLGTGTGDYGYTF. The CDR3 DNA sequence: TGTGCCAGCAGCTTGGGAACCGGGACAGGGGACTATGGCTACACCTTC.

The chain recombines TRBV5-5 with TRBJ1-5, with TRBD1 matching over 7 bases. V was clipped by 4 bases and J by 3 bases; unmatched bases: 7. This CDR3 contains 15 residues. CDR1 is SGHKS, CDR2 YYEKEE, per germline (reference sequence). CDR3: CASSRSGTDNQPQHF. In nucleotides, the CDR3 is TGTGCCAGCAGCCGCTCCGGGACAGACAATCAGCCCCAGCATTTT.

On this clone: Other DNA sequences in the same sample also yield this CDR3. The chain carries TRBV18 and TRBJ1-1; D perhaps matches TRBD1 (5 bases). The CDR3 consists of 15 residues. V gave up 3 bases and J gave up 4 bases, with 15 bases separating them. Germline CDR1 is KGHSH and CDR2 is LQKENI. Written as DNA, the CDR3 is TGTGCCAGCTCACCTGGGGGGGATGGAAGCACTGAAGCTTTCTTT. This gives the protein CASSPGGDGSTEAFF.

The V and J genes are TRBV15 and TRBJ1-5; 7 bases are shared with TRBD1. Germline V gene sequence: CDR1 LNHNV, CDR2 YYDKDF (reference sequence). After removal of 0 bases from V and 4 bases from J, the junction contained 9 bases not matched to a gene. The CDR3 consists of 17 residues. The CDR3: CATSRDQGVNLNQPQHF. The CDR3 DNA is TGTGCCACCAGCAGAGATCAGGGGGTGAATTTAAATCAGCCCCAGCATTTT.

V and J are TRBV6-2 or TRBV6-3 and TRBJ2-3; D is ambiguous. The CDR3 spans 13 residues. CDR1 is MNHEY, CDR2 SVGEGT, per germline. Trimming pared 8 bases from V and 3 bases from J, leaving 12 bases between. This chain's CDR3 is CASGLGGTDTQYF. The DNA of the CDR3 is TGTGCCAGCGGCCTAGGCGGTACAGATACGCAGTATTTT.

The genes are TRBV27 and TRBJ1-1; 11 bases line up with TRBD1. J lost 6 bases, V lost 7 bases, and 13 bases had no gene match. In germline, CDR1 is MNHEY, CDR2 SMNVEV (reference sequence). The CDR3 length is 16 residues. CDR3 amino acids: CASKRGTGGVAAEAFF. In DNA, the CDR3 is TGTGCCAGCAAACGGGGGACAGGGGGGGTTGCGGCTGAAGCTTTCTTT.

The chain has TRBV2 and TRBJ1-6, with D possibly being TRBD1 (5 bases). Germline V gene sequence: CDR1 SNHLY, CDR2 FYNNEI. Trimming took 6 bases from V and 5 from J, leaving 14 bases between them. The CDR3 extends over 15 amino acids. CDR3 loop: CASRAQGGNNSPLHF. The CDR3 DNA reads as TGTGCCAGCAGAGCCCAGGGCGGGAATAATTCACCCCTCCACTTT.

The chain is built from TRBV29-1 and TRBJ1-2, with D unresolved. Per the germline V gene, CDR1 is SQVTM and CDR2 is ANQGSEA. The CDR3 loop spans 11 amino acids. Trimming took off 4 bases at V and 6 bases at J, with 9 bases between the two ends. CDR3 DNA: TGCAGCGTTGGGTCTACTGATGGCTACACCTTC. Its translation is CSVGSTDGYTF.

V is TRBV7-9 and J is TRBJ1-4; 12 nucleotides align to TRBD1. Germline loops: CDR1 SEHNR, CDR2 FQNEAQ (reference sequence). This CDR3 is 16 amino acids long. The V and J ends lost 4 bases and 7 bases, in that order; junction bases with no gene match: 7. The CDR3 bases are TGTGCCAGCAGCTCAAGGGGACAGGGGGCGTCTGAAAAACTGTTTTTT. Its protein product is CASSSRGQGASEKLFF.

V is TRBV10-1 and J is TRBJ2-7; 9 nucleotides match TRBD2. Germline CDR1 is WNHNN and CDR2 is SYGVQD (reference sequence). This CDR3 contains 13 residues. Trimming at V came to 6 bases and at J to 6 bases, leaving 6 bases not matched to a gene. The CDR3 coding sequence is TGCGCCAGCAGCTCCGGGACTAGCTCCGAGCAGTACTTC. Protein: CASSSGTSSEQYF.

This chain uses TRBV28 with TRBJ1-6, with 7 bases matching TRBD1. This CDR3 is 16 amino acids long. Germline V gene sequence: CDR1 MDHEN, CDR2 SYDVKM. With V trimmed by 6 bases and J by 11 bases, 16 bases remained unmatched. CDR3 DNA: TGTGCCAGCAGCCGCCCACGGCCAGGGGGAGGTACACCCCTCCACTTT. This sequence encodes CASSRPRPGGGTPLHF.

The chain combines TRBV6-5 with TRBJ2-1, with 12 bases aligning to TRBD2. The CDR3 has 15 residues. Trimming took 10 bases from V and 7 from J; bases not matched to a gene: 11. Germline-derived CDR1 and CDR2 are MNHEY and SVGAGI. Here the CDR3 DNA reads TGTGCCACCAAACTCCTAGCGGGAGGGGGTAATGAGCAGTTCTTC. Protein product: CATKLLAGGGNEQFF.

This rearrangement joins TRBV29-1 to TRBJ1-2, with a tentative D call TRBD1 (6 bases). The CDR3 spans 14 residues. Germline V gives CDR1 SQVTM, CDR2 ANQGSEA. Trimming shortened V by 0 bases and J by 5 bases, and 13 bases separated the two germline ends. The CDR3 here is CSVEEAGAVYGYTF. Here the CDR3 DNA reads TGCAGCGTTGAAGAAGCAGGGGCCGTTTATGGCTACACCTTC.

J is TRBJ1-4 and V is TRBV29-1; 8 positions agree with TRBD1. The germline gives CDR1 SQVTM, CDR2 ANQGSEA. The CDR3 contains 12 residues. Germline trimming cut 7 bases from V and 7 bases from J; bases unmatched to any gene: 5. The CDR3 loop reads CSANRGGEKLFF. CDR3 sequence (DNA): TGCAGCGCAAACAGGGGGGGTGAAAAACTGTTTTTT.

V is TRBV7-6 and J is TRBJ1-2; D is possibly TRBD1 (5 bases). Germline CDR1 reads SGHVS; CDR2 reads FNYEAQ. The CDR3 contains 13 residues. Trimming took off 5 bases at V and 7 bases at J, with 14 bases between the two ends. The CDR3 DNA reads as TGTGCCAGCAGCAGTACAGGCGGACGTGGCTACACCTTC. Encoded protein: CASSSTGGRGYTF.

The V and J genes are TRBV6-5 and TRBJ1-2; a possible D gene is TRBD1 (5 bases). From germline, CDR1 is MNHEY and CDR2 SVGAGI. This CDR3 contains 15 residues. V was cut by 5 bases and J by 0 bases, with 13 bases left in between. This chain's CDR3 is CASSPLDKTNYGYTF. CDR3 bases: TGTGCCAGCAGTCCATTGGACAAGACTAACTATGGCTACACCTTC.

The V gene is TRBV5-1, the J gene TRBJ1-4; D remains unclear. The V end was cut by 5 bases, the J end by 7 bases, with 9 bases between. The CDR3 contains 12 residues. From germline, CDR1 is SGHRS and CDR2 YFSETQ. CDR3 protein: CASRVIGEKLFF. CDR3 DNA sequence: TGCGCCAGCAGGGTGATCGGTGAAAAACTGTTTTTT.

The chain joins TRBV5-6 to TRBJ2-1; 8 bases are shared with TRBD2. There are 16 residues in the CDR3. V shed 6 bases, J shed 2 bases, and the junction held 10 bases outside the gene matches. Germline values: CDR1 SGHDT, CDR2 YYEEEE. The CDR3 spells CASNLRVGRAYNEQFF. The CDR3 DNA reads as TGTGCCAGCAATTTAAGGGTCGGGAGGGCCTACAATGAGCAGTTCTTC.

The V gene is TRBV7-2, the J gene TRBJ2-2, with a weak D call TRBD1 (6 bases). CDR1 SGHTA and CDR2 FQGNSA come from the germline V gene. Between the trimmed V and J ends, which lost 11 bases and 0 bases, there was a span of 16 bases. There are 15 residues in the CDR3. The CDR3 sequence: CAHRGGRANTGELFF. For the CDR3, the DNA is TGTGCCCACCGAGGGGGACGGGCGAACACCGGGGAGCTGTTTTTT.

Points on this clone: An end of the junction does not agree with germline; a read error may underlie this. The chain recombines TRBV4-1 with TRBJ2-3, with D tentatively TRBD1 (6 bases). The CDR3 has 17 amino acids. The germline CDR1 and CDR2 sequences are MGHRA and YSYEKL. CDR3 amino acids: CASSQYTGPVSTHTQYF. In DNA form, the CDR3 reads TGCGCCAGCAGCCAATATACAGGGCCTGTAAGCACACATACGCAGTATTTT.

V and J are TRBV5-1 and TRBJ2-1, with D possibly TRBD1 on 5 matching bases. CDR1 is SGHRS and CDR2 is YFSETQ in the germline V gene. CDR3 length: 17 amino acids. Trimming cost V 0 bases and J 0 bases, with 13 bases left between them. CDR3 DNA: TGCGCCAGCAGCTTGGGATTGACAGCTAGCTCCTACAATGAGCAGTTCTTC. Protein: CASSLGLTASSYNEQFF.

The rearrangement uses TRBV11-3 and TRBJ2-1; no definite D call. The CDR3 loop spans 11 amino acids. Germline values: CDR1 SGHNT, CDR2 YENEEA. V lost 1 base, J lost 8 bases, and 3 bases lay in between. The CDR3, as DNA: TGTGCCAGCAGCTTAGCGGATGAGCAGTTCTTC. Its protein product is CASSLADEQFF.

The CDR3 loop is CSGGPGRARNTEAFF. As DNA, the CDR3 is TGCAGCGGTGGTCCCGGCAGGGCGAGGAACACTGAAGCTTTCTTT. The gene calls are TRBV29-1 and TRBJ1-1, with D tentatively TRBD1 (5 bases). The V gene's germline CDR1 is SQVTM and CDR2 ANQGSEA. The ends were cut back, 7 bases at V and 1 base at J, with 19 bases in the middle. The CDR3 consists of 15 residues.

CDR3 DNA: TGTGCCAGCGGGCCCAGGGTCTCCAATGAGCAGTTCTTC. Protein: CASGPRVSNEQFF. V is TRBV27 and J is TRBJ2-1, with D possibly being TRBD1 (5 bases). Germline V lookup: CDR1 MNHEY, CDR2 SMNVEV (reference sequence). This CDR3 has 13 residues. Trimming left V 8 bases short and J 6 bases short, with 14 bases between.

CDR3 in amino acids: CASSYGTGRAGYTF. The CDR3 DNA is TGTGCCAGCAGTTATGGGACAGGGAGGGCTGGCTACACCTTC. V is TRBV6-2 or TRBV6-3 and J is TRBJ1-2; the match to TRBD1 covers 9 bases. The CDR3 has 14 residues. In germline, CDR1 is MNHEY, CDR2 SVGEGT. V was pared by 3 bases and J by 7 bases, with 6 bases of the junction left unmatched.